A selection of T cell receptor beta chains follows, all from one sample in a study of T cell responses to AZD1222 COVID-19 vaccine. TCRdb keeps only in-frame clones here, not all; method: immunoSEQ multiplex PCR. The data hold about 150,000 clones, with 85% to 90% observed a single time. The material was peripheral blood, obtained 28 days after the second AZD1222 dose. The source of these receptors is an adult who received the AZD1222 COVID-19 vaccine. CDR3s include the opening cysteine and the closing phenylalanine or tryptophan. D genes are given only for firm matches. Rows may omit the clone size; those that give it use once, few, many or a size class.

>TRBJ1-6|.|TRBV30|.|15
CAWSVGRGKPSPLHF
TGTGCCTGGAGTGTAGGCCGCGGAAAACCTTCACCCCTCCACTTT
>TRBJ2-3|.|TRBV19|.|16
CASSMVAALSTDTQYF
TGTGCCAGTAGTATGGTGGCAGCCCTTAGCACAGATACGCAGTATTTT
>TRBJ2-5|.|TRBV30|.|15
CAWRRDGYSQETQYF
TGTGCCTGGAGGAGGGACGGCTACTCCCAAGAGACCCAGTACTTC
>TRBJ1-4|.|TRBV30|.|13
CASTGATNEKLFF
TGTGCCTCCACAGGCGCAACTAATGAAAAACTGTTTTTT
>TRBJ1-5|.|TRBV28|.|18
CASSPGTEDLYSNQPQHF
TGTGCCAGCAGTCCTGGGACGGAAGACCTCTATAGCAATCAGCCCCAGCATTTT
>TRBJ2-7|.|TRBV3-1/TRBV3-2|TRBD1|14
CASSQGDRGPTQYF
TGTGCCAGCAGCCAAGGGGACAGGGGACCCACGCAGTACTTC
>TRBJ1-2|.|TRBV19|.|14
CASIPTGKNYGYTF
TGTGCCAGTATCCCCACAGGGAAGAACTATGGCTACACCTTC
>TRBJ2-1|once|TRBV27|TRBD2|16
CASSLLTSGRANEQFF
TGTGCCAGCAGTCTACTGACTAGCGGGAGGGCCAATGAGCAGTTCTTC
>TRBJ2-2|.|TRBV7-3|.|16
CASSWTGSDSAGELFF
TGTGCCAGCAGCTGGACCGGCTCAGACTCGGCCGGGGAGCTGTTTTTT
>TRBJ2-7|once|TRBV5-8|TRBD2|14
CASRVVAGAYEQYF
TGTGCCAGCAGGGTAGTAGCGGGAGCGTACGAGCAGTACTTC
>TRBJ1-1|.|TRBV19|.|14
CASSMETANTEAFF
TGTGCCAGTAGTATGGAGACAGCGAACACTGAAGCTTTCTTT
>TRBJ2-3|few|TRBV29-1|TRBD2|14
CSIGLAGAADTQYF
TGCAGCATAGGACTAGCGGGAGCGGCAGATACGCAGTATTTT
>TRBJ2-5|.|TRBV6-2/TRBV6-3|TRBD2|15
CASSAFGRAGKTQYF
TGTGCCAGCAGTGCTTTTGGGAGGGCGGGAAAGACCCAGTACTTC
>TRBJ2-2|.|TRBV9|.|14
CASSGRAYTGELFF
TGTGCCAGCAGCGGGAGGGCATACACCGGGGAGCTGTTTTTT
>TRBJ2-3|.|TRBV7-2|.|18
CASSLVGISGTSTDTQYF
TGTGCCAGCAGCTTAGTGGGAATTAGCGGAACTAGCACAGATACGCAGTATTTT
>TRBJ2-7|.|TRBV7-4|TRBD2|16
CASSLNRTSATYEQYF
TGTGCCAGCAGCTTAAACCGGACTAGCGCGACCTACGAGCAGTACTTC
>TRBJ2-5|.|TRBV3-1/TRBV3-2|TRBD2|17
CASSRPAGRGGGETQYF
TGTGCCAGCAGCCGCCCGGCGGGACGGGGGGGTGGAGAGACCCAGTACTTC
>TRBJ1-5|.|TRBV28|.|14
CASSSTGVGQPQHF
TGTGCCAGCAGTTCCACGGGGGTGGGTCAGCCCCAGCATTTT
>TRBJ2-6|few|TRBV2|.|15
CASNTPASGANVLTF
TGTGCCAGCAACACACCGGCGAGTGGGGCCAACGTCCTGACTTTC
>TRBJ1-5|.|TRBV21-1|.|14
CASSNRQGDQPQHF
TGTGCCAGCAGCAATCGACAGGGTGATCAGCCCCAGCATTTT
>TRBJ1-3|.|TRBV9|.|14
CASSVGASGNTIYF
TGTGCCAGCAGCGTGGGGGCCTCTGGAAACACCATATATTTT
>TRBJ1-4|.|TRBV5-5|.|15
CASSLWLGNNEKLFF
TGTGCCAGCAGCTTGTGGTTGGGGAATAATGAAAAACTGTTTTTT
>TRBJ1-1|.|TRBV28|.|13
CASSPSMNTEAFF
TGTGCCAGCAGTCCCAGCATGAACACTGAAGCTTTCTTT
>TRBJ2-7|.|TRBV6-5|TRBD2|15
CASRGGLAGEEEQYF
TGTGCCAGCAGGGGAGGACTAGCGGGAGAGGAAGAGCAGTACTTC
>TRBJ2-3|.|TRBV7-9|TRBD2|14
CASSFGGGTDTQYF
TGTGCCAGCAGCTTTGGGGGGGGAACAGATACGCAGTATTTT
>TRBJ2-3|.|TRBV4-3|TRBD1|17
CASSPGPPGQGADTQYF
TGCGCCAGCAGCCCAGGGCCCCCGGGACAGGGGGCAGATACGCAGTATTTT
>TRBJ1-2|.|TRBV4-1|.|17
CASSQDTSVQGNYGYTF
TGCGCCAGCAGCCAAGATACGTCGGTACAGGGTAACTATGGCTACACCTTC
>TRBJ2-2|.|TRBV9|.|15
CASSVRSLGTGELFF
TGTGCCAGCAGCGTTCGTAGCCTGGGAACCGGGGAGCTGTTTTTT
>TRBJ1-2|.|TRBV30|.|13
CAWGLTFNYGYTF
TGTGCCTGGGGACTCACCTTCAACTATGGCTACACCTTC
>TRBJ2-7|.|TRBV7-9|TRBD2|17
CASSSTSGRAWSYEQYF
TGTGCCAGCAGCTCGACTAGCGGGAGGGCCTGGTCCTACGAGCAGTACTTC
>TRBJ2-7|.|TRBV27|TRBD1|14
CASSLLERGREQYF
TGTGCCAGCAGTTTACTCGAAAGGGGGCGCGAGCAGTACTTC
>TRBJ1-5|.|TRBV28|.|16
CASSFPPAYSNQPQHF
TGTGCCAGCAGTTTCCCCCCAGCTTATAGCAATCAGCCCCAGCATTTT
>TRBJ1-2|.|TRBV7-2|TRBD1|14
CASSPDRGLYGYTF
TGTGCCAGCAGCCCGGACAGGGGGCTTTATGGCTACACCTTC
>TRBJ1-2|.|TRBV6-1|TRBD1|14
CASSEYGTGDGYTF
TGTGCCAGCAGTGAGTACGGGACAGGGGATGGCTACACCTTC
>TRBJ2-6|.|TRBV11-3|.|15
CASSKGTAGANVLTF
TGTGCCAGCAGCAAGGGGACTGCTGGGGCCAACGTCCTGACTTTC
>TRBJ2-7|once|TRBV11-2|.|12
CASRIGSYEQYF
TGTGCCAGCAGAATCGGTAGCTACGAGCAGTACTTC
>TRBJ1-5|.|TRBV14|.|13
CASSQGHEQPQHF
TGTGCCAGCAGCCAAGGTCATGAGCAGCCCCAGCATTTT
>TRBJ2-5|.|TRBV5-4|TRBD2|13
CASGLAGGETQYF
TGTGCCAGCGGACTAGCGGGAGGGGAGACCCAGTACTTC
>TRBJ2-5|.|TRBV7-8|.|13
CASSPGIQETQYF
TGTGCCAGCAGCCCGGGAATACAAGAGACCCAGTACTTC